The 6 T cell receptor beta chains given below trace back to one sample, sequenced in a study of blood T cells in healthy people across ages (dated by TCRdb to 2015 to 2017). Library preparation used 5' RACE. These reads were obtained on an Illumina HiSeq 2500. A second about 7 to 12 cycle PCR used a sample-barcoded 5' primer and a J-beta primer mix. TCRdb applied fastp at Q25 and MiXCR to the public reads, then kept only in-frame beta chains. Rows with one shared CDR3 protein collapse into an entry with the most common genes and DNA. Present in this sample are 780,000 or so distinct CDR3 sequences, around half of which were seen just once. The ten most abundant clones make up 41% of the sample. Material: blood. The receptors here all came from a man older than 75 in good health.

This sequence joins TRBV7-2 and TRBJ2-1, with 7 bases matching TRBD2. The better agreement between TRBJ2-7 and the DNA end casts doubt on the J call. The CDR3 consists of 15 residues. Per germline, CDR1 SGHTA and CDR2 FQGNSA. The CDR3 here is CASSLNPGGYNEQYF. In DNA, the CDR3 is TGTGCCAGCAGCTTAAATCCGGGAGGCTACAATGAGCAGTACTTC.

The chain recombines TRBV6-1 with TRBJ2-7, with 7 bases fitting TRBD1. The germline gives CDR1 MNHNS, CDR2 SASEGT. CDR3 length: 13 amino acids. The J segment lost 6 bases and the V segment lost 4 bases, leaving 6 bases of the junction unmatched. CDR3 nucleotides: TGTGCCAGCAGTGCCCAGACAGGGCTCGAGCAGTACTTC. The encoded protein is CASSAQTGLEQYF.

CDR3 in DNA: TGCAGCGTTGGGCCGTCTAATGAAAAACTGTTTTTT. Translating gives CSVGPSNEKLFF. The rearrangement joins TRBV29-1 to TRBJ1-4, with unresolved D. Trimming pared 4 bases from V and 3 bases from J, leaving 6 bases between. The CDR3 is 12 residues long. Germline V CDR1 and CDR2: SQVTM, ANQGSEA.

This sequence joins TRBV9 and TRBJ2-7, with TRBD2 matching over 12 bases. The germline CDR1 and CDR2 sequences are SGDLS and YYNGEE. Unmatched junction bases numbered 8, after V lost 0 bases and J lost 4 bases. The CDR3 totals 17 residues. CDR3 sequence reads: CASSVGASGRAPYEQYF. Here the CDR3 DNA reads TGTGCCAGCAGCGTAGGGGCTAGCGGGAGGGCCCCATACGAGCAGTACTTC. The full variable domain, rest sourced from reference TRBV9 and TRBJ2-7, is DSGVTQTPKHLITATGQRVTLRCSPRSGDLSVYWYQQSLDQGLQFLIQYYNGEERAKGNILERFSAQQFPDLHSELNLSSLELGDSALYFCASSVGASGRAPYEQYFGPGTRLTVT.

The CDR3 spells CSVEDQSENDYEQYF. CDR3 bases: TGCAGCGTTGAAGATCAAAGTGAGAACGACTACGAGCAGTACTTC. The chain employs TRBV29-1 and TRBJ2-7; D is undetermined. CDR1 is SQVTM and CDR2 is ANQGSEA in the germline V gene. The CDR3 totals 15 residues. Trimming removed 0 bases from V and 3 bases from J, with 15 bases in between.

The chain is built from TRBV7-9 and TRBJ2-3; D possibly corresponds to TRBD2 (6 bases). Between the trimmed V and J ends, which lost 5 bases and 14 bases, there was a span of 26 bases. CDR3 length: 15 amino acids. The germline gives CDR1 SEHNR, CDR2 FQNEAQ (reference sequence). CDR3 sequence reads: CASSDSGEIHRYAYF. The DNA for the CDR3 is TGTGCCAGCAGCGATAGCGGAGAGATACACAGATACGCGTATTTT. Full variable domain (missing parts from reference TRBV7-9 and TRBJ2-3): DTGVSQNPRHKITKRGQNVTFRCDPISEHNRLYWYRQTLGQGPEFLTYFQNEAQLEKSRLLSDRFSAERPKGSFSTLEIQRTEQGDSAMYLCASSDSGEIHRYAYFGPGTRLTVL.